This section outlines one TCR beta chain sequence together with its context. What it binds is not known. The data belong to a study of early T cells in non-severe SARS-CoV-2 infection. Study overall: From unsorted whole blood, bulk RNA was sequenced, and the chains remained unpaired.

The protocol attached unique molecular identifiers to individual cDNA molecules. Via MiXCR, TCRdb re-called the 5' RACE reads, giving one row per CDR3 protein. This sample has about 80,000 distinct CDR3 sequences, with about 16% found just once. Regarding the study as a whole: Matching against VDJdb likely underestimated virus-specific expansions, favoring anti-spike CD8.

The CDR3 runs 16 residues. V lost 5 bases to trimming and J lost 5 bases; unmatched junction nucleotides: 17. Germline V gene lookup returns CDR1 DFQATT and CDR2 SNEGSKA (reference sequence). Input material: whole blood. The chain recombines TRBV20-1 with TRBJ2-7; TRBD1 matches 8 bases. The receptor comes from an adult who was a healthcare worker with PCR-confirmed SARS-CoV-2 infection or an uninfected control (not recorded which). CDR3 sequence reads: CSARTSRGPFYHEQYF. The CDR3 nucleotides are TGCAGTGCTCGTACCTCCAGGGGGCCTTTCTACCACGAGCAGTACTTC.